A selection of T cell receptor beta chains follows, all from one sample in a study of T cells in Graves' hyperthyroidism and ophthalmopathy. Each CDR3 protein is one row after TCRdb ran MiXCR on the multiplex PCR reads. Counted here are almost 350,000 distinct CDR3 sequences, 18% occurring once; the ten biggest clones make up around 15%. Sequences were obtained from blood. Receptor source: a woman aged 40-49 years with Graves' ophthalmopathy. CDR3s include the opening cysteine and the closing phenylalanine or tryptophan. Fields, in order: V gene, CDR3 protein.

>TRBV6-5
CASSLVESAGGVSQYF
>TRBV28
CASSTSGTGNTEAFF
>TRBV6-5
CASSYSGTQNTEAFF
>TRBV27
CASRSGTRNQPQHF
>TRBV14
CASSYYGQGAEAFF
>TRBV7-6
CASSLAASGRETQYF
>TRBV28
CASRASLMAGELFF
>TRBV12-3/TRBV12-4
CASIWGRGSPLHF
>TRBV12-3/TRBV12-4
CASSRGWGYEQYF
>TRBV14
CASIGLTGVEMNTEAFF
>TRBV28
CASSSSGSFVTGELFF
>TRBV6-1
CASSDQGGISNQPQHF
>TRBV27
CASRLHFGGHEQFF
>TRBV30
CAWKRNTEAFF
>TRBV5-1
CASSLEGQTRGRNEQYF
>TRBV7-2
CASSQTTEAFF
>TRBV14
CASSQGGDLNTEAFF
>TRBV12-3/TRBV12-4
CASSFVASSTGELFF
>TRBV2
CASWGDGGQPQHF
>TRBV15
CATSRDGSSTDTQYF
>TRBV30
CAWRPGDRTQYF
>TRBV29-1
CSVQRQGRNTF
>TRBV6-5
CASSIAGDMGETQYF
>TRBV7-9
CASSLTSVDTGELFF
>TRBV6-1
CASSVGTGGLETQYF
>TRBV28
CASRTGTPKNTGELFF